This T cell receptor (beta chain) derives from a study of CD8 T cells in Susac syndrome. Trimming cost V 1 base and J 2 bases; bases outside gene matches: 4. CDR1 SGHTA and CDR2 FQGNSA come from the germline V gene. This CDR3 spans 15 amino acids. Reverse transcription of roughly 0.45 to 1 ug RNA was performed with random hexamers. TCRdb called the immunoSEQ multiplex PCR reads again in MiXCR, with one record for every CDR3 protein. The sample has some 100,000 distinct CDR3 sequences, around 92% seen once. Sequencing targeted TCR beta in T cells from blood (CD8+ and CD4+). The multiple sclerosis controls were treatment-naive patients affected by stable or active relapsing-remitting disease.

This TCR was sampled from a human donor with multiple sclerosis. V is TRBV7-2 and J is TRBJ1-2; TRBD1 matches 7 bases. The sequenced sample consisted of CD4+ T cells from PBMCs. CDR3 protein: CASSLGETGNYGYTF. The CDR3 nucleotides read TGTGCCAGCAGCTTAGGAGAGACAGGGAACTATGGCTACACCTTC.